One T cell receptor (beta chain) is described in this entry. The data stem from a study of CD8+CD57+ T cells in acquired aplastic anemia. Genomic DNA, the template, was used for profiling of the TCR beta VDJ and CDR3. TCRdb re-called the reads with MiXCR, one entry per CDR3 protein. The sample holds 100,000 to 130,000 distinct CDR3 sequences, approximately 49% seen once. The CDR3 consists of 14 residues. V lost 6 bases and J lost 8, with 17 bases in between. From germline, CDR1 is SNHLY and CDR2 FYNNEI. The sequence came from a human donor in good health, serving as a control. The V and J genes are TRBV2 and TRBJ2-1; D is perhaps TRBD1 (8 bases). The specimen was sorted CD4+, CD8+, or CD8+CD57+ T cells (not recorded which) from PBMCs. CDR3: CASRGGTGMDEQFF. Written as DNA, the CDR3 is TGTGCCAGCAGGGGGGGGACAGGTATGGATGAGCAGTTCTTC. Together with reference TRBV2 and TRBJ2-1, the CDR3 gives the full variable domain: EPEVTQTPSHQVTQMGQEVILRCVPISNHLYFYWYRQILGQKVEFLVSFYNNEISEKSEIFDDQFSVERPDGSNFTLKIRSTKLEDSAMYFCASRGGTGMDEQFFGPGTRLTVL.